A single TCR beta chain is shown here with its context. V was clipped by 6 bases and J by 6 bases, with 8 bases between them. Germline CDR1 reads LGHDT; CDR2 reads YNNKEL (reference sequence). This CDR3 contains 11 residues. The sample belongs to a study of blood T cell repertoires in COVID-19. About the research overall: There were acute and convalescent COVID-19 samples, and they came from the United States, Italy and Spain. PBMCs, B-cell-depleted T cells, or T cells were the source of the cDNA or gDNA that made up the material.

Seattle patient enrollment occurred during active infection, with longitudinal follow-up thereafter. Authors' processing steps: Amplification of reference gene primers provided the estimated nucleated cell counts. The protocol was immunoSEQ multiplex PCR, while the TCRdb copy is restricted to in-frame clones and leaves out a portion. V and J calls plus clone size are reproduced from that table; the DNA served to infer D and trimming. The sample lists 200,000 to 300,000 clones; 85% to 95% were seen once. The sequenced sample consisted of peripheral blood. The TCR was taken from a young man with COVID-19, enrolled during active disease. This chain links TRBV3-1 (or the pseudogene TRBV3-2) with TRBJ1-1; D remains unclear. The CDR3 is CASRSNSEAFF. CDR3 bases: TGTGCCAGCAGGTCCAATTCTGAAGCTTTCTTT.